What follows are 19 T cell receptor beta chains derived from one specimen sequenced in a study. TCRdb re-called the 5' RACE reads through MiXCR, storing one row per CDR3 protein. The sample yields 30,000 or so distinct CDR3 sequences, 24% seen once. The sequencing input was memory CD4+ T cells sorted from blood. Subset indicated: memory CD4+ T cells, CD4+CD45RO+CD25-. All receptors come from a female donor with breast cancer.

This clonotype was counted ten times or more. This chain links TRBV10-3 with TRBJ1-1, with a possible D match to TRBD1 (6 bases). V shed 10 bases and J shed 3 bases, with 9 bases lying between them. The CDR3 covers 11 residues. Germline CDR1 ENHRY, CDR2 SYGVKD. CDR3 in DNA: TGTGCCACATCAGGGGACACTGAAGCTTTCTTT. Amino acids: CATSGDTEAFF.

This clonotype was observed many times. The chain links TRBV9 to TRBJ1-6; weak D call: TRBD1 (6 bases). The germline CDR1 and CDR2 sequences are SGDLS and YYNGEE. Trimming took off 2 bases at V and 2 bases at J, with 8 bases between the two ends. The length of the CDR3 is 15 residues. The DNA of the CDR3 is TGTGCCAGCAGCGTTTGGGACACCTATAATTCACCCCTCCACTTT. Its protein is CASSVWDTYNSPLHF.

This clonotype has more than one count but fewer than ten. The chain is built from TRBV5-4 and TRBJ1-5, with 9 bases fitting TRBD1. The J segment lost 6 bases and the V segment lost 2 bases, leaving 6 bases of the junction unmatched. CDR3 size: 15 residues. The germline CDR1 and CDR2 sequences are SGHNT and YYREEE (reference sequence). CDR3 in DNA: TGTGCCAGCAGCTTTACAGGGGGCTCGAGTCAGCCCCAGCATTTT. It specifies CASSFTGGSSQPQHF.

A few counts support this clonotype. Sequence at one end of the junction differs from germline and may be a read error. The chain joins TRBV7-3 to TRBJ2-1, with 7 positions matching TRBD1. CDR1 and CDR2 from the germline V gene are SGHTA and FQGTGA. This CDR3 has 14 residues. CDR3 nucleotide sequence: TGTGCCAGCAGCTCGGACAGGAGTTACAGTGAGCAGTTCTTC. Translation gives CASSSDRSYSEQFF.

By share, this clonotype counts as medium-sized (0.01 to 0.1%). This sequence joins TRBV5-1 and TRBJ2-1; perhaps TRBD1 as D (6 bases). Trimming left V 0 bases short and J 6 bases short, with 10 bases between. Germline V CDR1 and CDR2: SGHRS, YFSETQ. The CDR3 covers 14 residues. Here the CDR3 DNA reads TGCGCCAGCAGCTTGGGGACAGTCCTCAATGAGCAGTTCTTC. Its translation: CASSLGTVLNEQFF. Using reference TRBV5-1 and TRBJ2-1 for the parts outside the CDR3, the full variable domain is KAGVTQTPRYLIKTRGQQVTLSCSPISGHRSVSWYQQTPGQGLQFLFEYFSETQRNKGNFPGRFSGRQFSNSRSEMNVSTLELGDSALYLCASSLGTVLNEQFFGPGTRLTVL.

The genes are TRBV20-1 and TRBJ2-7, with D unresolved. V lost 2 bases and J lost 2, with 13 bases in between. Germline V lookup: CDR1 DFQATT, CDR2 SNEGSKA (reference sequence). The CDR3 has 14 residues. The CDR3 region has the DNA TGCAGTGCTAGACGAACTGCCTCTCCCTACGAGCAGTACTTC. It translates to CSARRTASPYEQYF.

Worth noting for this clonotype: With a much larger clone just one base away, this may be a read error. The chain uses TRBV9 and TRBJ2-3; D gene unclear. The CDR3 sequence is 16 residues long. Per germline, CDR1 SGDLS and CDR2 YYNGEE. For the CDR3, the DNA is TGTGCCAGCAGCGTAGCTGGAGTGGCGGTCACAAATACGCAGTATTTT. Translated: CASSVAGVAVTNTQYF. Drawing the rest from reference TRBV9 and TRBJ2-3, the complete variable domain is DSGVTQTPKHLITATGQRVTLRCSPRSGDLSVYWYQQSLDQGLQFLIQYYNGEERAKGNILERFSAQQFPDLHSELNLSSLELGDSALYFCASSVAGVAVTNTQYFGPGTRLTVL.

This clonotype was recorded at least ten times. Here the CDR3 reads CASSGGASFNEQFF. The CDR3 nucleotides are TGCGCCAGCAGCGGGGGGGCTAGCTTCAATGAGCAGTTCTTC. This rearrangement joins TRBV5-1 to TRBJ2-1; TRBD2 might be the D (7 bases). Trimming shortened V by 4 bases and J by 6 bases, and 14 bases separated the two germline ends. Germline CDR1 and CDR2: SGHRS and YFSETQ. The CDR3 extends over 14 amino acids.

A remark on this clonotype: The junction differs from germline at one of its ends, possibly a read error. The chain couples TRBV20-1 to TRBJ2-3, with 11 nucleotides matching TRBD2. The CDR3 has 15 amino acids. The germline gives CDR1 DFQATT, CDR2 SNEGSKA (reference sequence). CDR3 loop: CSTRHSGGASDTQYF. In DNA form, the CDR3 reads TGCAGTACTAGACATAGCGGGGGGGCTTCAGATACGCAGTATTTT.

This clonotype was counted between two and nine times. This chain connects TRBV7-2 to TRBJ2-1, with 10 positions matching TRBD2. The CDR3 is 15 amino acids. V lost 5 bases, J lost 5 bases, and 6 bases stayed unmatched. Per germline, CDR1 SGHTA and CDR2 FQGNSA. CDR3 bases: TGTGCCAGCAGCATTAGCGGGAGGCCCCACAATGAGCAGTTCTTC. Translating it yields CASSISGRPHNEQFF. Full variable domain (remainder filled in from reference TRBV7-2 and TRBJ2-1): GAGVSQSPSNKVTEKGKDVELRCDPISGHTALYWYRQSLGQGLEFLIYFQGNSAPDKSGLPSDRFSAERTGGSVSTLTIQRTQQEDSAVYLCASSISGRPHNEQFFGPGTRLTVL.

This clonotype occurred many times. The gene calls are TRBV28 and TRBJ2-5, with D possibly being TRBD2 (7 bases). The germline V and J ends were trimmed by 3 bases and 5 bases, with 13 bases remaining between them. The CDR3 has 14 residues. Germline CDR1 is MDHEN and CDR2 is SYDVKM. The CDR3 sequence is CASSFGGLGETQYF. The DNA of the CDR3 is TGTGCCAGCAGTTTCGGGGGGCTCGGGGAGACCCAGTACTTC.

The chain is built from TRBV20-1 and TRBJ2-7; weak D call: TRBD2 (7 bases). Germline V gives CDR1 DFQATT, CDR2 SNEGSKA (reference sequence). The CDR3 sequence is 13 residues long. The ends were cut back, 7 bases at V and 0 bases at J, with 13 bases in the middle. This chain's CDR3 is CSGIGGPSYEQYF. The CDR3 DNA reads TGCAGTGGGATCGGGGGGCCCTCCTACGAGCAGTACTTC.

This clonotype has more than one count but fewer than ten. V is TRBV5-1 and J is TRBJ2-2, with a tentative D call TRBD2 (5 bases). The germline gives CDR1 SGHRS, CDR2 YFSETQ. The CDR3 has 14 residues. V was cut by 4 bases and J by 3 bases, with 10 bases left in between. Here the CDR3 DNA reads TGCGCCAGCAGCCCGCGGGCAGACACCGGGGAGCTGTTTTTT. Translating gives CASSPRADTGELFF.

By sample share, this clonotype is medium-sized (0.01 to 0.1%). This sequence joins TRBV5-1 and TRBJ1-5; the D gene is possibly TRBD1 (6 bases). This CDR3 is built from 15 residues. V was trimmed by 4 bases and J by 1 base, leaving 12 bases between them. Germline V gene sequence: CDR1 SGHRS, CDR2 YFSETQ. In DNA, the CDR3 is TGCGCCAGCAGCCAGGGAGGGGGGAGCAATCAGCCCCAGCATTTT. This sequence encodes CASSQGGGSNQPQHF. The full variable domain, completed using reference TRBV5-1 and TRBJ1-5, is KAGVTQTPRYLIKTRGQQVTLSCSPISGHRSVSWYQQTPGQGLQFLFEYFSETQRNKGNFPGRFSGRQFSNSRSEMNVSTLELGDSALYLCASSQGGGSNQPQHFGDGTRLSIL.

The chain uses TRBV27 and TRBJ2-7; 7 positions agree with TRBD1. CDR3 length: 15 amino acids. Unmatched junction bases numbered 10, after V lost 8 bases and J lost 0 bases. Germline V gene lookup returns CDR1 MNHEY and CDR2 SMNVEV (reference sequence). The chain's CDR3 is CASGLDRSSSYEQYF. The CDR3 coding sequence is TGTGCCAGCGGCTTGGACAGGTCCAGCTCCTACGAGCAGTACTTC.

This clonotype has a count of ten or more. The chain employs TRBV7-9 and TRBJ1-6; TRBD1 is a possible D gene (6 bases). V was clipped by 5 bases and J by 7 bases, with 12 bases between them. In germline, CDR1 is SEHNR, CDR2 FQNEAQ (reference sequence). The CDR3 is 14 amino acids. The CDR3 is CASSRTGSNSPLHF. DNA of the CDR3: TGTGCCAGCAGCCGTACAGGGTCCAATTCACCCCTCCACTTT.

There are a few counts of this clonotype. This rearrangement joins TRBV4-3 to TRBJ1-1; D remains ambiguous. This CDR3 comprises 15 residues. The V end lost 0 bases, the J end lost 1 base, and 9 bases lay between the germline ends. Germline assignment: CDR1 LGHNA and CDR2 YSLEER. Here the CDR3 DNA reads TGCGCCAGCAGCCAAGATCGCGTAAGGAACACTGAAGCTTTCTTT. Amino acid sequence: CASSQDRVRNTEAFF.

This clonotype came up a few times. The chain has TRBV2 and TRBJ1-1; tentative D call: TRBD1 (5 bases). Per germline, CDR1 SNHLY and CDR2 FYNNEI. This CDR3 contains 15 residues. Deletions cut 6 bases from V and 0 bases from J, with 14 bases between. The chain's CDR3 is CASRPRRGVNTEAFF. CDR3 nucleotide sequence: TGTGCCAGCAGACCCAGACGGGGGGTGAACACTGAAGCTTTCTTT.

This clonotype was recorded many times. V is TRBV4-3 and J is TRBJ2-3; 8 bases are a match to TRBD1. Germline V CDR1 and CDR2: LGHNA, YSLEER. The trim removed 5 bases at V and 4 bases at J, leaving 5 bases unmatched. This CDR3 region has 14 residues. CDR3 protein: CASSYGQGSDTQYF. In DNA, the CDR3 is TGCGCCAGCAGCTACGGACAGGGATCAGATACGCAGTATTTT.